This TCR beta chain was retrieved from a study of blood T cell repertoires in COVID-19. Study overall: Cohort 3 recovery required two negative PCRs, clearance, or symptom resolution. COVID-19 samples collected from the United States, Italy and Spain covered acute and convalescent phases.

TCRdb's copy holds only in-frame clones and misses some; the assay was immunoSEQ multiplex PCR. Here the sample spans around 290,000 clones, around nine tenths being singletons. V lost 1 base and J lost 2, with 13 bases in between. Germline CDR1 SGHRS, CDR2 YFSETQ. The CDR3 covers 16 residues. Sequenced material: PBMCs or T cells enriched from blood (not recorded which). V gene TRBV5-1 combines with J gene TRBJ1-3; no firm D call. This TCR derives from an older woman in a cohort exposed to, infected with or recovered from COVID-19 (not recorded which). The CDR3 DNA reads TGCGCCAGCAGCTTGTCCTCGGAGGGAACTGGAAACACCATATATTTT. Protein sequence: CASSLSSEGTGNTIYF.